The present T cell receptor (beta chain) was sequenced within a study of shared clonotypes between healthy human individuals (dated by TCRdb to 2020 to 2022). Study-level background: Three men and a couple of women, aged 18 to 49 years, made up the cohort. To estimate repertoire size and how much clonotype sharing occurs between individuals, the study deeply sequenced the blood TCR repertoires of about five healthy adults. Libraries were prepared and TCR repertoires were sequenced by different laboratories using diverse techniques, in order to increase sequencing depth and limit assay-specific biases. Each donor's leukapheresis produced roughly between roughly 0.9 and 9 billion PBMCs.

This clone was counted a single time. The antigen this receptor binds is unknown. No qualities accompany the bases; no much larger clone lies one base away. The donors were healthy, HIV-negative adults who had no recently reported acute infections or vaccinations. Every donor was a Caucasian adult living in Nashville, Tennessee, USA. For unsorted samples, 100 million or so PBMCs were counted, and genomic DNA was extracted using the QIAamp DNA Blood Mini kit. After blood collection by leukapheresis, PBMCs were isolated using Ficoll-Histopaque density gradient centrifugation and then cryopreserved in the vapor phase of liquid nitrogen. TCR CDR3 regions were amplified from genomic DNA by multiplex PCR using the deep immunoSEQ assay. Genomic DNA extracted from each cell subset was distributed evenly over all wells of several immunoSEQ 96-well plates, and each plate served as one replicate. For unsorted PBMC, each replicate PCR was loaded with approximately 330 ng genomic DNA, equivalent to 30,000 or so T cell genomes. Genomic DNA from unsorted PBMC was sequenced over ten immunoSEQ deep assay plates. The purified libraries were quantified using a Qubit 3.0 fluorometer, sized with a Bioanalyzer 2100, and then quantified again using the KAPA Library Quantification kit. Every immunoSEQ 96-well plate was sequenced on a dedicated single-read 150-cycle Illumina NextSeq 550 flow cell. Turning to the authors' computational methods: The immunoSEQ output contained only junctional sequences without quality scores, so filtering could not match that applied to full-length reads. Sequences were annotated with PyIR, a Python wrapper for IgBLAST v1.9, and V/J genes and CDR3 were assigned using IMGT germline references. Reads with weak V/J assignments (E-value above 1e-6), missing CDR3, stop codons, out-of-frame junctions, or ambiguous translated residues were removed. V3J clonotypes were defined by identical inferred V gene, J gene, and CDR3 amino acid sequence. Percentage overlap between repertoires was calculated by dividing the number of shared unique clonotypes by the size of the smaller repertoire. Richness of each repertoire was evaluated using RTK rarefaction, the Chao1 estimator, and Recon v2.1 estimates of unobserved clonotypes. TCRdb took over this immuneACCESS table, retaining in-frame rearrangements with V and J assigned. Such tables are incomplete; in checked studies, under half of the missing clones stem from an unresolved V gene, and the remainder is unexplained. The D gene and trimming were derived from the DNA, and the V and J assignments and clone size from that table. This sample has fewer than 600,000 clones in its table, and roughly 80% of those were observed once. The ten largest clones add up to around 12% of the sample.

What the study reported, not specific to this receptor: Sampling was restricted to blood, and TCR repertoires in tissue are likely to differ from TCR repertoires in blood. Because the study included a small number of donors, the genetic and exposure-history diversity represented was limited. Based on pairwise subsampling, the degree of clonotype sharing among donors was expected to be affected by sequencing depth.

CDR1 KGHSH and CDR2 LQKENI were looked up in the germline V gene. There are 15 amino acids in the CDR3, from cysteine to phenylalanine inclusive. CDR3 DNA only is kept here, 45 bases in frame from base 1. V sheds 2 bases and J sheds 1 base, leaving 12 bases between their ends. Recombination linked TRBV18 to TRBJ2-7; a weak D assignment points to TRBD2 (6 bases agree). Sequences were obtained from PBMCs. The receptor was isolated from a woman between 40 and 55 years old in good health. Some clones in this sample may be carry-over from other donors' samples. The nucleotides are TGTGCCAGCTCACCAACATTAGCGGAATCCTACGAGCAGTACTTC. Its translation is CASSPTLAESYEQYF.